These T cell receptor beta chains were read from a single sample in a study of blood T cell repertoires in COVID-19. Some clones are missing from TCRdb's copy, which holds only in-frame ones; the method was immunoSEQ multiplex PCR. Among about 230,000 clones listed, approximately 84% were seen once. Sequencing used peripheral blood. The receptors come from a woman older than 75 with acute or convalescent COVID-19. The CDR3 runs from the conserved cysteine through the conserved F or W. A D gene is named only where the DNA matches it firmly. Clone sizes are given selectively: once, few, many, or a class where the clone is expanded.

J gene | CDR3 length | clone size | D gene | V gene | CDR3 protein | CDR3 DNA
TRBJ1-2 | 15 | . | TRBD1 | TRBV5-1 | CASSSTGFEAYGYTF | TGCGCCAGCAGCTCGACAGGGTTTGAGGCCTATGGCTACACCTTC
TRBJ1-1 | 14 | few | . | TRBV9 | CASSVVSGNTEAFF | TGTGCCAGCAGCGTAGTTTCGGGGAACACTGAAGCTTTCTTT
TRBJ2-5 | 14 | . | TRBD1 | TRBV28 | CASSRDRGQETQYF | TGTGCCAGCAGCCGAGACAGGGGGCAAGAGACCCAGTACTTC
TRBJ2-1 | 19 | many | TRBD2 | TRBV3-1/TRBV3-2 | CASEGTGTSGPSSYNEQFF | TGTGCCAGCGAGGGGACCGGGACTAGCGGTCCTAGCTCCTACAATGAGCAGTTCTTC
TRBJ2-3 | 16 | . | TRBD2 | TRBV7-9 | CASSPVVAGSTDTQYF | TGTGCCAGCAGCCCGGTGGTAGCGGGGAGCACAGATACGCAGTATTTT
TRBJ1-5 | 15 | . | . | TRBV2 | CASSRETGRNQPQHF | TGTGCCAGCAGTCGCGAAACCGGTCGCAATCAGCCCCAGCATTTT
TRBJ2-5 | 12 | . | . | TRBV29-1 | CSVEDDLAAQYF | TGCAGCGTTGAAGATGATTTGGCGGCCCAGTACTTC
TRBJ1-1 | 17 | . | TRBD1 | TRBV7-2 | CASSHTGTRQGGTEAFF | TGTGCCAGCAGCCACACCGGAACCAGACAGGGGGGCACTGAAGCTTTCTTT
TRBJ2-5 | 17 | . | TRBD2 | TRBV4-1 | CASSQGIFAGGKETQYF | TGCGCCAGCAGCCAAGGAATCTTCGCGGGGGGGAAAGAGACCCAGTACTTC
TRBJ1-5 | 14 | . | . | TRBV6-5 | CASSTSESNQPQHF | TGTGCCAGCAGTACTAGCGAGAGCAATCAGCCCCAGCATTTT
TRBJ2-1 | 17 | . | . | TRBV7-9 | CASSRPVSGFSYNEQFF | TGTGCCAGCAGCCGTCCAGTTAGCGGTTTCTCCTACAATGAGCAGTTCTTC
TRBJ1-2 | 18 | . | TRBD1 | TRBV9 | CASSVEPGQVLGNYGYTF | TGTGCCAGCAGCGTAGAACCGGGACAGGTTTTGGGAAACTATGGCTACACCTTC
TRBJ2-3 | 19 | . | TRBD2 | TRBV5-1 | CASSLEGTSGSASTDTQYF | TGCGCCAGCAGCTTGGAAGGGACTAGCGGGTCGGCTAGCACAGATACGCAGTATTTT
TRBJ2-3 | 16 | . | TRBD1 | TRBV5-6 | CASSGEQGASTDTQYF | TGTGCCAGCAGCGGTGAACAGGGGGCAAGCACAGATACGCAGTATTTT
TRBJ1-3 | 14 | . | . | TRBV6-5 | CASLFWRTGNTIYF | TGTGCCAGTCTGTTTTGGAGGACTGGAAACACCATATATTTT
TRBJ2-1 | 16 | . | TRBD2 | TRBV23-1 | CASSHLERGRYNEQFF | TGCGCCAGCAGTCATTTGGAGCGGGGGAGATACAATGAGCAGTTCTTC
TRBJ1-2 | 14 | once | TRBD1 | TRBV19 | CASSNRDRVDGYTF | TGTGCCAGTAGCAACCGGGACAGGGTGGATGGCTACACCTTC
TRBJ1-2 | 15 | many | . | TRBV6-2/TRBV6-3 | CASRYGQTANYGYTF | TGTGCCAGCAGATACGGACAGACCGCTAACTATGGCTACACCTTC
TRBJ1-5 | 15 | . | TRBD1 | TRBV24-1 | CATSDARQGTTAQHF | TGTGCCACCAGTGACGCTAGACAGGGAACGACGGCCCAGCATTTT
TRBJ2-7 | 14 | . | . | TRBV7-2 | CASSLGSQTYEQYF | TGTGCCAGCAGCTTAGGCAGTCAGACCTACGAGCAGTACTTC
TRBJ1-6 | 12 | . | TRBD1 | TRBV30 | CALGQINSPLHF | TGTGCCCTGGGACAGATTAATTCACCCCTCCACTTT
TRBJ1-2 | 14 | . | . | TRBV6-5 | CASTPGGLGYGYTF | TGTGCCAGCACCCCTGGGGGGTTGGGCTATGGCTACACCTTC
TRBJ1-1 | 13 | . | . | TRBV12-5 | CASGLAGNTEAFF | TGTGCTAGTGGCTTGGCAGGGAACACTGAAGCTTTCTTT
TRBJ2-7 | 17 | . | . | TRBV19 | CASSPRAADRRMREQYF | TGTGCCAGTAGTCCCAGAGCCGCAGACAGAAGAATGAGGGAGCAGTACTTC
TRBJ2-7 | 16 | . | . | TRBV19 | CASSIAPGTGLGEQYF | TGTGCCAGTAGTATAGCCCCCGGGACAGGACTAGGGGAGCAGTACTTC
TRBJ2-2 | 13 | . | . | TRBV30 | CAWDDRNTGELFF | TGTGCCTGGGATGACAGGAACACCGGGGAGCTGTTTTTT
TRBJ1-3 | 16 | . | . | TRBV7-2 | CASSLFGHNSGNTIYF | TGTGCCAGCAGCTTATTTGGACACAACTCTGGAAACACCATATATTTT
TRBJ1-5 | 13 | . | . | TRBV6-2/TRBV6-3 | CASSPTGSTAQHF | TGTGCCAGCAGCCCAACAGGGTCGACAGCCCAGCATTTT
TRBJ2-7 | 15 | . | TRBD1 | TRBV5-1 | CASSLAGTVTYEQYF | TGCGCCAGCAGCTTGGCCGGGACAGTAACCTACGAGCAGTACTTC
TRBJ1-4 | 16 | . | . | TRBV9 | CASSPRGGGGFEKLFF | TGTGCCAGCAGCCCTCGCGGAGGGGGGGGTTTTGAAAAACTGTTTTTT
TRBJ2-3 | 14 | . | . | TRBV5-1 | CASSLAVAADTQYF | TGCGCCAGCAGCTTGGCGGTAGCTGCAGATACGCAGTATTTT
TRBJ2-3 | 14 | few | . | TRBV9 | CASSSRDSTSSQYF | TGTGCCAGCAGCTCCCGGGACTCCACTTCATCGCAGTATTTT
TRBJ2-1 | 15 | . | . | TRBV11-2 | CASSPTLRENNEQFF | TGTGCCAGCAGCCCCACACTCCGGGAGAACAATGAGCAGTTCTTC
TRBJ1-1 | 13 | once | TRBD1 | TRBV27 | CASFDRGRTEAFF | TGTGCCAGCTTCGACAGGGGGCGGACTGAAGCTTTCTTT
TRBJ2-7 | 15 | . | . | TRBV5-5 | CASTRGGGTTYEQYF | TGTGCCAGCACCCGAGGGGGCGGGACCACCTACGAGCAGTACTTC
TRBJ1-2 | 13 | . | TRBD1 | TRBV3-1/TRBV3-2 | CASSLDRAIGYTF | TGTGCCAGCAGCCTCGACAGGGCGATCGGCTACACCTTC
TRBJ1-4 | 14 | . | TRBD1 | TRBV6-5 | CASSLTDRGGKLFF | TGTGCCAGCAGCTTAACTGACAGGGGCGGAAAACTGTTTTTT
TRBJ2-3 | 15 | . | TRBD2 | TRBV7-9 | CASSSQRERTDTQYF | TGTGCCAGCAGCTCGCAGCGGGAACGCACAGATACGCAGTATTTT
TRBJ1-5 | 15 | once | . | TRBV30 | CAWSVVGGGNQPQHF | TGTGCCTGGAGTGTAGTAGGGGGAGGCAATCAGCCCCAGCATTTT